This T cell receptor (beta chain) emerged from a study of cytomegalovirus exposure and HLA in healthy donors. Study-wide results and limits: V- and J-gene trimming in TCR beta was tied to a missense DCLRE1C variant by an analysis performed later. Solely CMV serostatus was available to characterize immune exposure. 150 or so TCR beta chains were listed as cytomegalovirus-associated.

CDR1 and CDR2 from the germline V gene are SGHRS and YFSETQ. V lost 4 bases and J lost 2, with 5 bases in between. The CDR3 spans 12 residues. The count of this clone is one. The antigen remains undetermined. PCR was performed using 60 Vbeta and 13 Jbeta primers. Authors' data handling: Some 80 million unique TCR beta chains, roughly 12 million shared, were counted in a later analysis. This table comes from immunoSEQ multiplex PCR, and its TCRdb copy is limited to in-frame clones, with some not included. D and trimming come from the DNA, and the V and J calls and clone size come from that table. The sample carries roughly 120,000 clones, roughly 63% recorded once.

Sequences were obtained from PBMCs. The rearrangement links TRBV5-1 to TRBJ2-3; D remains ambiguous. This clonotype was obtained from a woman in her 70s in good health and CMV-seropositive. Here the CDR3 reads CASSEYTDTQYF. CDR3 nucleotides: TGCGCCAGCAGCGAGTACACAGATACGCAGTATTTT.